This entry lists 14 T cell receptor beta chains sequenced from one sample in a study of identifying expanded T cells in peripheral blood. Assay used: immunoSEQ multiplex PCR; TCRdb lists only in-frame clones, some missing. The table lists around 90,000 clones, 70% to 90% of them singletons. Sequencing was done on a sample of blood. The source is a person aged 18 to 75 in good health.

CDR3: CASSPPVGQGIETQYF. The CDR3 nucleotides are TGTGCCAGCTCACCACCGGTAGGACAGGGAATAGAGACCCAGTACTTC. The chain couples TRBV18 to TRBJ2-5; 8 nucleotides match TRBD1. The V and J ends lost 0 bases and 4 bases, in that order; junction bases with no gene match: 7. Germline V gene lookup returns CDR1 KGHSH and CDR2 LQKENI. The CDR3 is made up of 16 amino acids.

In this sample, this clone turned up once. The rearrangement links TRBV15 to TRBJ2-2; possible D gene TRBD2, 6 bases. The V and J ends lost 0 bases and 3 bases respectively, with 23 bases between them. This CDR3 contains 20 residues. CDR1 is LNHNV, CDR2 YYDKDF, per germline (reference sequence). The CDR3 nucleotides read TGTGCCACCAGCAGAGATCCGAGGCGGGACCCGCTAGTGCACACCGGGGAGCTGTTTTTT. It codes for CATSRDPRRDPLVHTGELFF.

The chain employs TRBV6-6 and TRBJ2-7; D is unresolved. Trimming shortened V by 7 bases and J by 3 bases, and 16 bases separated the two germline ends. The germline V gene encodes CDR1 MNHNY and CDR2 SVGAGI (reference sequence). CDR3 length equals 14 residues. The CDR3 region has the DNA TGTGCCAGCACCAAATCCGACGCCGTCTACGAGCAGTACTTC. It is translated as CASTKSDAVYEQYF.

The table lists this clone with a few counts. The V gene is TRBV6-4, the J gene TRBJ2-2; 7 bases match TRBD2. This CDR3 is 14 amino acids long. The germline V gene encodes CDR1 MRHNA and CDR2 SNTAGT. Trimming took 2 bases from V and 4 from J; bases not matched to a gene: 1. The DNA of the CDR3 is TGTGCCAGCAGTGACGGGGAGGGCACCGGGGAGCTGTTTTTT. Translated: CASSDGEGTGELFF.

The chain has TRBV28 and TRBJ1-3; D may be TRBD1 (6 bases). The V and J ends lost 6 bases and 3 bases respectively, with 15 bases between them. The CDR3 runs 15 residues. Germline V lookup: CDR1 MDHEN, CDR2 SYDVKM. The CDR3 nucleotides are TGTGCCAGCAGGGAGGGGGGGTTTCGTGGAAACACCATATATTTT. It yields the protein CASREGGFRGNTIYF.

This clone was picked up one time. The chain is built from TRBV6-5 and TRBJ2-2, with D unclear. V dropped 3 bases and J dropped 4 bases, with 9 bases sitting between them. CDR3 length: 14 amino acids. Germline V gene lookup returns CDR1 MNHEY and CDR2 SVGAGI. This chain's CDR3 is CASSYSWATGELFF. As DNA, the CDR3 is TGTGCCAGCAGTTATTCTTGGGCCACCGGGGAGCTGTTTTTT.

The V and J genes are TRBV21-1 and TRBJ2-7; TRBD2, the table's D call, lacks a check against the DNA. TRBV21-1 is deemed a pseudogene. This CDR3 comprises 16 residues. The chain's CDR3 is CASSKWRAGGSYEQYF. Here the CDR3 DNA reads TGTGCCAGCAGCAAATGGCGAGCTGGAGGATCATACGAGCAGTACTTC.

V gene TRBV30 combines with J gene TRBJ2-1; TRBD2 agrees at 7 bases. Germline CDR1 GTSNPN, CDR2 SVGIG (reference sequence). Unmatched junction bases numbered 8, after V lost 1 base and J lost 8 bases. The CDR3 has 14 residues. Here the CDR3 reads CAWSGGGSGDEQFF. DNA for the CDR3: TGTGCCTGGAGTGGGGGCGGGAGCGGGGATGAGCAGTTCTTC.

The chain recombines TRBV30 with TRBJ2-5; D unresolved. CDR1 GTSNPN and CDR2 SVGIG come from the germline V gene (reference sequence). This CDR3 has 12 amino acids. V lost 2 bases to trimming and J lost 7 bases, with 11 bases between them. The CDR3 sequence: CAWSPHVGTQYF. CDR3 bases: TGTGCCTGGAGTCCCCATGTTGGGACCCAGTACTTC.

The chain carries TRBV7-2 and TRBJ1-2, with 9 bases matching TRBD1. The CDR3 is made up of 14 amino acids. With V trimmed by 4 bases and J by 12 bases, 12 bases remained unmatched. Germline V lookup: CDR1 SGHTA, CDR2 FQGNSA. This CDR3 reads CASSYRSRQGGNTF. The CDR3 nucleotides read TGTGCCAGCAGCTATCGTTCTCGACAGGGGGGGAACACCTTC.

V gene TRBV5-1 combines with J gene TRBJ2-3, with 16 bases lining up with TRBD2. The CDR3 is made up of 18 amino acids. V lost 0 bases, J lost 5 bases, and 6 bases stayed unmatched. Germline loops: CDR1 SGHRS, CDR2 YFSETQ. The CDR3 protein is CASSLVGLAGGHGDTQYF. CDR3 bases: TGCGCCAGCAGCTTGGTGGGACTAGCGGGGGGGCATGGAGATACGCAGTATTTT.

DNA of the CDR3: TGTGCCAGCACCCGTAGTGGGACAGGGGTCTATGGCTACACCTTC. Translated: CASTRSGTGVYGYTF. The V gene is TRBV9, the J gene TRBJ1-2, with 10 positions matching TRBD1. There are 15 residues in the CDR3. V lost 6 bases, J lost 4 bases, and 9 bases stayed unmatched. The germline gives CDR1 SGDLS, CDR2 YYNGEE. Supplemented by reference TRBV9 and TRBJ1-2, the full variable domain reads DSGVTQTPKHLITATGQRVTLRCSPRSGDLSVYWYQQSLDQGLQFLIQYYNGEERAKGNILERFSAQQFPDLHSELNLSSLELGDSALYFCASTRSGTGVYGYTFGSGTRLTVV.

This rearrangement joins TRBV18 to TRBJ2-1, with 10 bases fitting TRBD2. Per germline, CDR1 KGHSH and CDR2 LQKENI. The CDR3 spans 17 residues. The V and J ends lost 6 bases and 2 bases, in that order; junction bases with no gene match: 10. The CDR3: CASSPSLAGGTYNEQFF. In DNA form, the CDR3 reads TGTGCCAGCTCCCCGTCGTTAGCGGGGGGCACCTACAATGAGCAGTTCTTC.

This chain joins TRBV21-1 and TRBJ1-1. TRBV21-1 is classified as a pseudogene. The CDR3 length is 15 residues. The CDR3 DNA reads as TGTGCCAGCAGCCGCCCAATCCATAGCGTCGCTGAAGCTTTCTTT. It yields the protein CASSRPIHSVAEAFF.